The rows below give T cell receptor beta chains drawn from one sample of a study of T cell repertoires in cytomegalovirus infection. TCRdb processed the reads anew with MiXCR; each CDR3 protein has one entry. The data contain about 260,000 distinct CDR3 sequences, approximately 13% of them singletons. The source material was PBMCs. These receptors all come from a human donor in good health (CMV status not recorded). Some clones in this sample may be carry-over from other donors' samples. CDR3s include the opening cysteine and the closing phenylalanine or tryptophan. Each record gives: V gene, D gene, clone size, J gene, CDR3 DNA, CDR3 protein. The D gene is left open where the match is weak. Only some rows state a clone size, as once, few, many or a class for expanded clones.

TRBV15	TRBD2	once	TRBJ2-2	TGTGCCAGCAGCAGTGAAGCGGGGGACACCGGGACGCTGTTTTTT	CASSSEAGDTGTLFF
TRBV12-3/TRBV12-4	NA	NA	TRBJ1-1	TGTGCCAGCAGACAAGACCGGGATAGAAACACTGAAGCTTTCTTT	CASRQDRDRNTEAFF
TRBV7-8	TRBD1	many	TRBJ2-7	TGTGCCAGCAGCTTAGAAGGGCTCGGCAGGGGGTCTTACGAGCAGTACTTC	CASSLEGLGRGSYEQYF
TRBV12-3/TRBV12-4	NA	many	TRBJ1-4	TGTGCCAGCAGTTTACGGGGTGAAAAACTGTTTTTT	CASSLRGEKLFF
TRBV7-2	NA	many	TRBJ1-2	TGTGCCAGCAGCTTAAGTAGCGACCGGAACTATGGCTACACCTTC	CASSLSSDRNYGYTF
TRBV25-1	TRBD1	few	TRBJ2-2	TGTGCCAGCAGTGTGGGGGACAGGGACGCCGGGGAGCTGTTTTTT	CASSVGDRDAGELFF
TRBV11-2	NA	many	TRBJ1-2	TGTGCCAGCGGGAACCGGGAATTGCTTGGCTACACCTTC	CASGNRELLGYTF
TRBV12-3/TRBV12-4	NA	few	TRBJ1-1	TGTGCCAGCAGTACCATCCAGGGGACTGAAGCTTTCTTT	CASSTIQGTEAFF
TRBV2	TRBD1	NA	TRBJ1-1	TGTGCCAGTTCAGGGGGAAACACTGAAGCTTTCTTT	CASSGGNTEAFF
TRBV7-2	NA	many	TRBJ1-5	TGTGCCAGCAGCTTAGGGATGGACGGAACTGCCCAGCATTTT	CASSLGMDGTAQHF
TRBV7-3	NA	NA	TRBJ2-1	TGTGCCAGCAGCTTAGCCCCAGGGACTCACAATGAGCAGTTCTTC	CASSLAPGTHNEQFF
TRBV7-3	TRBD2	many	TRBJ2-1	TGTGCCAGCAGCTCTAGCGGGGGGAATGAGCAGTTCTTC	CASSSSGGNEQFF
TRBV2	NA	many	TRBJ2-7	TGTGCCAGCAGTCCCCTGCGAGCCAACGAGCAGTACTTC	CASSPLRANEQYF
TRBV7-9	TRBD2	few	TRBJ2-1	TGTGCCAGCAGCTCCCGACTAGCGGGAGGTGCCCTTGGCAATGAGCAGTTCTTC	CASSSRLAGGALGNEQFF
TRBV4-2	TRBD2	few	TRBJ2-7	TGTGCCAGCAGCCAAGCCCAACTACTAGCGGGGGAATTCTCCTACGAGCAGTACTTC	CASSQAQLLAGEFSYEQYF
TRBV6-2/TRBV6-3	TRBD2	NA	TRBJ2-1	TGTGCCAGCAGGTCTAGCGGGGTTTACAATGAGCAGTTCTTC	CASRSSGVYNEQFF
TRBV7-2	NA	many	TRBJ1-3	TGTGCCAGCAGCTTAGGGGCTGTCTCTGGAAACACCATATATTTT	CASSLGAVSGNTIYF
TRBV12-3/TRBV12-4	NA	NA	TRBJ2-2	TGTGCCAGCAGTCCGGGACTCTTGAACACCGGGGAGCTGTTTTTT	CASSPGLLNTGELFF
TRBV12-3/TRBV12-4	TRBD1	NA	TRBJ1-1	TGTGCCAGCAGTTCCCAGGGGGCGGGAGAAGCTTTCTTT	CASSSQGAGEAFF
TRBV10-3	TRBD2	many	TRBJ2-1	TGTGCCATCAGTGAGTCGTTCGGGCTAGCGGGAGCGTACGAGCAGTTCTTC	CAISESFGLAGAYEQFF
TRBV4-1	NA	NA	TRBJ2-7	TGCGCCAGCAGCCCCCCTTACTCCTACGAGCAGTACTTC	CASSPPYSYEQYF
TRBV2	NA	NA	TRBJ2-3	TGTGCCAGCGTGGAGGAGAAATTCAGCGATACGCAGTGTTTT	CASVEEKFSDTQCF
TRBV7-6	TRBD1	many	TRBJ1-6	TGTGCCAGCAGCCTAGGACAGGGCGGATCACCCCTCCACTTT	CASSLGQGGSPLHF
TRBV7-9	TRBD1	NA	TRBJ2-1	TGTGCCAGCAGCTTAGCCCCGGGACAGGGGCTCGATGAGCAGTTCTTC	CASSLAPGQGLDEQFF
TRBV7-2	NA	many	TRBJ1-2	TGTGCCAGCAGCTCTACTCTCGACAGTTTTGGTGGCTACACCTTC	CASSSTLDSFGGYTF
TRBV20-1	NA	NA	TRBJ2-1	TGCAGTGCCCTGTACAATGAGCAGTTCTTC	CSALYNEQFF
TRBV18	TRBD1	few	TRBJ2-7	TGTGCCAGCTCACCAGAACAGGGGGGCGAGCAGTACTTC	CASSPEQGGEQYF
TRBV12-3/TRBV12-4	NA	few	TRBJ1-5	TGTGCCAGCAGTCCTAGGACACCTAGCAATCAGCCCCAGCATTTT	CASSPRTPSNQPQHF
TRBV7-9	NA	many	TRBJ1-5	TGTGCCAGCAGCTTAGAGCCCCTGGCGGGGGCGCGAGGGCACAATCAGCCCCAGCATTTT	CASSLEPLAGARGHNQPQHF
TRBV7-2	NA	many	TRBJ2-1	TGTGCCAGCAGGAGGGGGGACTCCTACAATGAGCAGTTCTTC	CASRRGDSYNEQFF
TRBV4-1	NA	few	TRBJ1-2	TGCGCCAGCAGCCAAGGGCCGGCGATTAACTATGGCTACACCTTC	CASSQGPAINYGYTF
TRBV15	NA	NA	TRBJ2-5	TGTGCCACCAGCAGAGATGGGACTGTCCAAGAGACCCAGTACTTC	CATSRDGTVQETQYF
TRBV7-2	NA	many	TRBJ2-3	TGTGCCAGCACCCCAGCGCCCGGCCCGCCAGGAGATACGCAGTATTTT	CASTPAPGPPGDTQYF
TRBV6-6	NA	NA	TRBJ2-5	TGTGCCAGCAGTTCCTACCGATCCGAAGAGACCCAGTACTTC	CASSSYRSEETQYF
TRBV28	NA	many	TRBJ1-2	TGTGCCAGCAGTTCCAAATTGTACTATGGCTACACCTTC	CASSSKLYYGYTF
TRBV11-2	NA	many	TRBJ2-7	TGTGCCAGCAGCTCGGGACCTACCTACGAGCAGTACTTC	CASSSGPTYEQYF
TRBV15	TRBD1	few	TRBJ1-1	TGTGCCACCAGCAGAGGAGGCAAAGCCGGGACAGGGCGTTGGTTAGCTTTCTTT	CATSRGGKAGTGRWLAFF
TRBV7-6	NA	many	TRBJ2-1	TGTGCCAGCAGCCCCAATAGCTCCTACAATGAGCAGTTCTTC	CASSPNSSYNEQFF
TRBV20-1	NA	few	TRBJ1-1	TGCAGTGCAACGCAGGGAGGCACTGAAGCTTTCTTT	CSATQGGTEAFF
TRBV11-2	NA	many	TRBJ1-1	TGTGCCAGCAGCGCCCAAACAGGGAACACTGAAGCTTTCTTT	CASSAQTGNTEAFF
TRBV5-1	NA	NA	TRBJ1-5	TGCGCCAGCAGCCCTGGGGGGCTGGGGCCCCAGCATTTT	CASSPGGLGPQHF